This record covers a single TCR beta chain. The antigen remains unidentified. CDR1 is SGHTS, CDR2 YDEGEE, per germline. The CDR3 extends over 16 amino acids. The V end was cut by 2 bases, the J end by 3 bases, with 17 bases between. This sample is drawn from a study of cytomegalovirus exposure and HLA in healthy donors. Study-level information: Membership in the Caucasian-associated ancestry cluster was found for about 80% of approximately 380 genotyped donors.

Study-wide results and caveats: Cytomegalovirus status was reportedly diagnosed by the classifier with high sensitivity and specificity. Sequencing likely caused a cluster of highly shared sequence variants.

Likely unrecorded immune exposures existed in these nominally healthy donors. The PCR made use of 60 Vbeta and 13 Jbeta primers. Assay used: immunoSEQ multiplex PCR; TCRdb lists only in-frame clones, some missing. The data hold about 100,000 clones, with around 83% observed a single time. The sequence came from a man aged 25-40 years in good health and CMV-seronegative. The chain carries TRBV5-8 and TRBJ1-2, with D possibly being TRBD1 (6 bases). Sequencing used PBMCs. The CDR3 here is CASSFVTAPGDYGYTF. CDR3 DNA: TGTGCCAGCAGCTTCGTGACAGCCCCAGGGGACTATGGCTACACCTTC.